The present TCR beta chain was sequenced within a study of blood T cell repertoires in COVID-19. TCRdb keeps only in-frame clones here, not all; method: immunoSEQ multiplex PCR. The data hold about 430,000 clones, with roughly 88% observed a single time. CDR1 and CDR2 (germline): GTSNPN, SVGIG (reference sequence). CDR3 size: 16 residues. The ends lost 0 bases at V and 4 bases at J; junction bases unmatched: 6. V and J are TRBV30 and TRBJ2-2; TRBD2 matches at 9 bases. The sample comprised PBMCs or T cells enriched from blood (not recorded which). The source is a young woman who had been exposed to COVID-19. DNA of the CDR3: TGTGCCTGGAGTGTAGTAGCGGGGGTGATCACCGGGGAGCTGTTTTTT. It encodes CAWSVVAGVITGELFF.